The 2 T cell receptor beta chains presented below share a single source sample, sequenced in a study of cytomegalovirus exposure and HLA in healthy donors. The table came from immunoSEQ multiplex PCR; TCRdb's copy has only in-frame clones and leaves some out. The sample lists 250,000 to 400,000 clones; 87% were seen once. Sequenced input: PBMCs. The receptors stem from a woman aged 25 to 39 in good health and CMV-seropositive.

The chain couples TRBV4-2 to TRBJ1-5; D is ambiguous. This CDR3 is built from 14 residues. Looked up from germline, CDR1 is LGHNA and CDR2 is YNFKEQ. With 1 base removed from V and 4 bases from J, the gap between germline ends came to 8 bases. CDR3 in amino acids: CASSQVAGNQPQHF. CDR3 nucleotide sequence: TGTGCCAGCAGCCAAGTCGCGGGGAATCAGCCCCAGCATTTT.

As DNA, the CDR3 is TGTGCCAGCAGTTTATCCACAGTGGGGAGTGGCTACACCTTC. Its protein is CASSLSTVGSGYTF. V usage is TRBV27 and J usage is TRBJ1-2; D not certain. The CDR3 runs to 14 residues. Trimming took 0 bases from V and 7 from J, leaving 12 bases between them. Germline values: CDR1 MNHEY, CDR2 SMNVEV (reference sequence).